Shown below are 13 T cell receptor beta chains from a single sample sequenced in a study of cytomegalovirus exposure and HLA in healthy donors. Using immunoSEQ multiplex PCR, the repertoire was profiled, and TCRdb retains in-frame clones only, with some absent. Here the sample spans 200,000 to 250,000 clones, approximately 87% being singletons. Material: PBMCs. These receptors originate from a man younger than 30 in good health and CMV-seronegative.

The chain uses TRBV10-2 and TRBJ1-6; D gene unclear. The CDR3 loop spans 13 amino acids. V lost 8 bases and J 11 bases, leaving 16 bases between the germline ends. Germline V lookup: CDR1 WSHSY, CDR2 SAAADI. The CDR3 sequence is CASRGREDPPLHF. The CDR3, as DNA: TGCGCCAGCCGAGGACGGGAGGATCCACCCCTCCACTTT.

V and J are TRBV5-1 and TRBJ2-7; a weak D match, TRBD2 (5 bases). Germline V gene sequence: CDR1 SGHRS, CDR2 YFSETQ. There are 13 residues in the CDR3. Trimming removed 3 bases from V and 4 bases from J, with 11 bases in between. CDR3 DNA sequence: TGCGCCAGCAGCTCCGGGAACGATTACGAGCAGTACTTC. Its protein product is CASSSGNDYEQYF.

This chain connects TRBV29-1 to TRBJ1-5; D is undetermined. The germline gives CDR1 SQVTM, CDR2 ANQGSEA. V shed 4 bases and J shed 4 bases, with 11 bases lying between them. CDR3 length equals 13 residues. CDR3 DNA: TGCAGCGTTGCTTGGGAGTTAAATCAGCCCCAGCATTTT. Translated: CSVAWELNQPQHF.

The chain uses TRBV5-1 and TRBJ1-5; maybe TRBD1 (5 bases). The CDR3 has 15 residues. V lost 0 bases and J 6 bases, leaving 13 bases between the germline ends. CDR1 and CDR2 (germline): SGHRS, YFSETQ. CDR3 region: CASSLGGQGGQPQHF. The CDR3 DNA is TGCGCCAGCAGCTTGGGGGGCCAGGGAGGTCAGCCCCAGCATTTT. Full variable domain (rest looked up from reference TRBV5-1 and TRBJ1-5): KAGVTQTPRYLIKTRGQQVTLSCSPISGHRSVSWYQQTPGQGLQFLFEYFSETQRNKGNFPGRFSGRQFSNSRSEMNVSTLELGDSALYLCASSLGGQGGQPQHFGDGTRLSIL.

This chain links TRBV4-1 with TRBJ1-2; 8 positions agree with TRBD1. CDR1 is MGHRA, CDR2 YSYEKL, per germline. Losses at the gene ends were 2 bases for V and 8 bases for J; bases not matched to a gene: 7. This CDR3 spans 14 amino acids. The CDR3 is CASSQFQGATGYTF. The CDR3 DNA reads TGCGCCAGCAGCCAATTTCAGGGGGCGACGGGCTACACCTTC.

CDR3 residues: CASSLSLAGTYEQYF. DNA of the CDR3: TGTGCCAGCAGTTTATCACTAGCGGGAACATACGAGCAGTACTTC. The V gene is TRBV27, the J gene TRBJ2-7; TRBD2 agrees at 10 bases. This CDR3 comprises 15 residues. Per germline, CDR1 MNHEY and CDR2 SMNVEV (reference sequence). Losses at the gene ends were 0 bases for V and 4 bases for J; bases not matched to a gene: 3.

CDR3 coding DNA: TGTGCCAGCAGCTTATTCCCAGGGGGTTCTGCTGGGGCCAACGTCCTGACTTTC. This encodes CASSLFPGGSAGANVLTF. The gene calls are TRBV7-3 and TRBJ2-6; 7 nucleotides align to TRBD1. The germline V gene has CDR1 SGHTA and CDR2 FQGTGA. The CDR3 sequence is 18 residues long. The V and J ends lost 2 bases and 2 bases, in that order; junction bases with no gene match: 9.

The rearrangement links TRBV7-9 to TRBJ2-7; TRBD1 is a possible D gene (6 bases). V was clipped by 6 bases and J by 2 bases, with 11 bases between them. This CDR3 has 13 amino acids. The germline V gene has CDR1 SEHNR and CDR2 FQNEAQ (reference sequence). Here the CDR3 reads CASRADSTYEQYF. The CDR3 DNA follows: TGTGCCAGCAGAGCGGACAGTACCTACGAGCAGTACTTC.

The chain links TRBV15 to TRBJ2-7, with TRBD2 as a possible D gene (6 bases). In germline, CDR1 is LNHNV, CDR2 YYDKDF (reference sequence). CDR3 length equals 17 residues. V was clipped by 1 base and J by 1 base, with 17 bases between them. Here the CDR3 reads CATSRVLGPSESYEQYF. Here the CDR3 DNA reads TGTGCCACCAGCAGAGTTTTGGGGCCTAGCGAGTCCTACGAGCAGTACTTC.

The CDR3 reads CARSRDRGDSPLHF. The CDR3 DNA follows: TGTGCCAGAAGCAGGGACAGGGGGGATTCACCCCTCCACTTT. V is TRBV5-3 and J is TRBJ1-6, with 11 bases matching TRBD1. TRBV5-3 is an ORF for which the function is uncertain. The V segment lost 4 bases and the J segment 8 bases; nucleotides outside the gene matches: 2. The CDR3 is 14 amino acids.

The chain employs TRBV6-5 and TRBJ1-2, with TRBD1 matching over 8 bases. V shed 5 bases and J 8 bases; nucleotides not matched to a gene: 7. CDR1 and CDR2 (germline): MNHEY, SVGAGI. CDR3 length: 13 amino acids. DNA for the CDR3: TGTGCCAGCAGTACACAACAGGGGGTGGGCTACACCTTC. Its translation: CASSTQQGVGYTF.

There are a few counts of this clone. The CDR3 nucleotides read TGCGCCAGCAGCCAGGGAGCGGGGGGGCTCAATGAGCAGTTCTTC. This sequence encodes CASSQGAGGLNEQFF. V usage is TRBV4-1 and J usage is TRBJ2-1; 10 bases align to TRBD2. CDR1 MGHRA and CDR2 YSYEKL come from the germline V gene. The CDR3 totals 15 residues. The V and J ends lost 3 bases and 6 bases, in that order; junction bases with no gene match: 5.

The J gene is TRBJ2-7, the V gene TRBV28; TRBD2 aligns across 9 bases. The CDR3 is 18 amino acids. Germline CDR1 and CDR2: MDHEN and SYDVKM. Losses at the gene ends were 10 bases for V and 0 bases for J; bases not matched to a gene: 19. The CDR3: CATRRFWREGRRSYEQYF. The DNA for the CDR3 is TGTGCCACCCGTAGGTTCTGGCGGGAGGGCCGACGCTCCTACGAGCAGTACTTC.